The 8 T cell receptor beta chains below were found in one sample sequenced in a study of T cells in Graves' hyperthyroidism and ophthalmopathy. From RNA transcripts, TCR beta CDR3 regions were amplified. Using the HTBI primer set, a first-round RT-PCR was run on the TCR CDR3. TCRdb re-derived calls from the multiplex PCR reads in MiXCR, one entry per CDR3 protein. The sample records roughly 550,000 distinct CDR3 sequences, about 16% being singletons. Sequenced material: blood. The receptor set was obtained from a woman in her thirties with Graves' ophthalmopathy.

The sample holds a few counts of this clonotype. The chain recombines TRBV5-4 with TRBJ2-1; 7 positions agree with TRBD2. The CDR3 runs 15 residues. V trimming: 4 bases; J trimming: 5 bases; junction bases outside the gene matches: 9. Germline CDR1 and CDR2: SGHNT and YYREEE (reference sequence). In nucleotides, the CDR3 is TGTGCCAGCAGCGCGGGGGTTATGGGGAACAATGAGCAGTTCTTC. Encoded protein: CASSAGVMGNNEQFF.

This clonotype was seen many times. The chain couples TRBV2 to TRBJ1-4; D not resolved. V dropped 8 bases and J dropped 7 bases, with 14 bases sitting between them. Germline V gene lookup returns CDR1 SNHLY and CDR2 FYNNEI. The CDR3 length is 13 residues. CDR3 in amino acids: CASLGNRGEKLFF. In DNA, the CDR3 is TGTGCCAGCCTTGGGAATCGGGGTGAAAAACTGTTTTTT. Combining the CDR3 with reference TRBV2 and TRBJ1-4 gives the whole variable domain EPEVTQTPSHQVTQMGQEVILRCVPISNHLYFYWYRQILGQKVEFLVSFYNNEISEKSEIFDDQFSVERPDGSNFTLKIRSTKLEDSAMYFCASLGNRGEKLFFGSGTQLSVL.

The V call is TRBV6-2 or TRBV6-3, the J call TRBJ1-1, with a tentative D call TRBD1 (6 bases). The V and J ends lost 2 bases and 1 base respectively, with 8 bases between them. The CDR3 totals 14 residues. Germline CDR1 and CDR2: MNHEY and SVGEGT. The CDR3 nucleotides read TGTGCCAGCAGTTACAAACAGGGGAACACTGAAGCTTTCTTT. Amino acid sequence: CASSYKQGNTEAFF.

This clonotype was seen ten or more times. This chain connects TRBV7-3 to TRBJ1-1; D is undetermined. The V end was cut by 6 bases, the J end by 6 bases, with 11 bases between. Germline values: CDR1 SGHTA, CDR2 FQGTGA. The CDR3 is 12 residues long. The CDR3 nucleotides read TGTGCCAGCAGAGGTTCGGGCTCTGAAGCTTTCTTT. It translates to CASRGSGSEAFF.

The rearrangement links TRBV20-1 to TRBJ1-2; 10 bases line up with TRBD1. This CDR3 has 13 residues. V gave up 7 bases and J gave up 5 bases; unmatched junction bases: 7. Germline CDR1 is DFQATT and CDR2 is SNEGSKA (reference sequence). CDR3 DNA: TGCAGTGTTGGGGACAGGGGACGTTATGGCTACACCTTC. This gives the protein CSVGDRGRYGYTF.

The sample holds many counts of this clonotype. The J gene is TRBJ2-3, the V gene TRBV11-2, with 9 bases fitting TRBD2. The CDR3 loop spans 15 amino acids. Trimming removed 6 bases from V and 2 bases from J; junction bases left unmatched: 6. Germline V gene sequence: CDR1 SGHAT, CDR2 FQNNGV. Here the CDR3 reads CASSLTSGLTDTQYF. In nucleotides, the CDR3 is TGTGCCAGCAGTCTGACTAGCGGACTCACAGATACGCAGTATTTT.

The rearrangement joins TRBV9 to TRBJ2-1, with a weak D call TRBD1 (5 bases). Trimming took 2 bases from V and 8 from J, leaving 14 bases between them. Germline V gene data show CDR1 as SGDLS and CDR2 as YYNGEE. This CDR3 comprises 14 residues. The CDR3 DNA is TGTGCCAGCAGCGTTGGGGTCCTAGGGGATGAGCAGTTCTTC. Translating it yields CASSVGVLGDEQFF.

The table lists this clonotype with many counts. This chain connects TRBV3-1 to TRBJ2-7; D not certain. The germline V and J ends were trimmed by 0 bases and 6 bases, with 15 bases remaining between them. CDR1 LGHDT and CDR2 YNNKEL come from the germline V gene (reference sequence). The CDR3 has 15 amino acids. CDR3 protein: CASSQELDLLSEQYF. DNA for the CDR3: TGTGCCAGCAGCCAAGAACTTGATCTCCTATCCGAGCAGTACTTC.